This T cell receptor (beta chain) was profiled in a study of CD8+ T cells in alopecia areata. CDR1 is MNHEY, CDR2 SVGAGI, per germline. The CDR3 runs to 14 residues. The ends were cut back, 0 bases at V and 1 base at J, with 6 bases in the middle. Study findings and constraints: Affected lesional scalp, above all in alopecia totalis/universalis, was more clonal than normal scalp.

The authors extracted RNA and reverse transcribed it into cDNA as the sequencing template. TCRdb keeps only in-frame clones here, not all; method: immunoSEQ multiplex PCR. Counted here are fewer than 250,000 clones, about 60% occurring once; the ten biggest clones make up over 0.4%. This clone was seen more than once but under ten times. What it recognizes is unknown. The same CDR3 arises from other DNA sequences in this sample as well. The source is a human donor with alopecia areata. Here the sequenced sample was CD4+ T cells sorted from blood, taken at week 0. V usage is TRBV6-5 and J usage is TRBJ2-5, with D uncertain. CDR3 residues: CASSYSSGQETQYF. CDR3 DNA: TGTGCCAGCAGTTACTCTTCCGGCCAAGAGACCCAGTACTTC.